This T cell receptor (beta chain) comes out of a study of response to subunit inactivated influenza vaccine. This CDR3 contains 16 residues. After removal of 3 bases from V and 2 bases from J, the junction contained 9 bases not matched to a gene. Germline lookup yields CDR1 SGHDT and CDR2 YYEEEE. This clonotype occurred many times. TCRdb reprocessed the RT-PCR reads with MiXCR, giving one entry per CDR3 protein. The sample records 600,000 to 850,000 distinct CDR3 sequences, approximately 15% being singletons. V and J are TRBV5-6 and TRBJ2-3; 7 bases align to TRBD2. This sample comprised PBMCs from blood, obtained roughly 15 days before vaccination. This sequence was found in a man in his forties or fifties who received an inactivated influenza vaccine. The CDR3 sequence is CASSSFTSAYTDTQYF. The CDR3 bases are TGTGCCAGCAGCTCCTTCACTAGCGCATACACAGATACGCAGTATTTT.